This is a list of T cell receptor beta chains from one sample in a study of molecular identifiers for immune sequencing clone quantification. TCRdb called the PCR reads again in MiXCR, with one record for every CDR3 protein. The sample has about 320,000 distinct CDR3 sequences; 20% to 25% are singletons. Sequencing was carried out using naive CD8+ T cells from blood, with Jurkat cell RNA spiked in. These receptors originate from a human donor in good health. Some libraries in this study had Jurkat cell RNA spiked in. Each CDR3 is given with its conserved first and last residue. The order of the fields is clone size, J gene, D gene, V gene, CDR3 DNA, CDR3 protein. The D gene is left open where the match is weak. Clone size appears in some rows only: once, few, many, or a class for an expanded clone.

- TRBJ1-1 - TRBV4-3 TGCGCCAGCAGCCGGGCTAGAACAGTGAACACTGAAGCTTTCTTT CASSRARTVNTEAFF
many TRBJ2-3 TRBD1 TRBV24-1 TGTGCCACCAGTGATCGGACAGGGGGCTACACAGATACGCAGTATTTT CATSDRTGGYTDTQYF
many TRBJ2-7 - TRBV5-6 TGTGCCAGCAGCTTGGAGGACAGCCCCTACGAGCAGTACTTC CASSLEDSPYEQYF
many TRBJ2-3 TRBD1 TRBV12-3/TRBV12-4 TGTGCCAGCAGTACCTCCGGGACAGGGGGTCATACGCAGTATTTT CASSTSGTGGHTQYF
many TRBJ2-2 - TRBV6-1 TGTGCCAGCAGTGAAGCCGGGGAGCTGTTTTTT CASSEAGELFF
many TRBJ2-1 TRBD2 TRBV4-3 TGCGCCAGCAGCCAAGATGGCGCGGGGGCCTACAATGAGCAGTTCTTC CASSQDGAGAYNEQFF
many TRBJ1-5 - TRBV2 TGTGCCAGCAGTGAAGCGCTTGCGGGATGGGGCAATCAGCCCCAGCATTTT CASSEALAGWGNQPQHF
many TRBJ2-7 - TRBV12-3/TRBV12-4 TGTGCCAGCAGCCCCTGGATGACCAGCTCCTACGAGCAGTACTTC CASSPWMTSSYEQYF
many TRBJ2-7 - TRBV11-2 TGTGCCAGCAGCCTCAGACAGGTCCGCTACGAGCAGTACTTC CASSLRQVRYEQYF
few TRBJ2-7 - TRBV4-1 TGCGCCAGCAGCACCTACAGGAACTACGAGCAGTACTTC CASSTYRNYEQYF
few TRBJ2-1 TRBD2 TRBV4-3 TGCGCCAGCAGCCAAGATTCATACGGACTAGCGAGTGAGCAGTTCTTC CASSQDSYGLASEQFF
- TRBJ2-7 - TRBV27 TGTGCCAGCAGTTTGGGCTACAAGCAGTACTTC CASSLGYKQYF
many TRBJ2-3 - TRBV5-1 TGCGCCAGCAGCTCGTCAAATAGTCGAGATACGCAGTATTTT CASSSSNSRDTQYF
few TRBJ2-7 - TRBV6-2/TRBV6-3 TGTGCCGGCAGTTACGGGGGTACCTATGAGCAGTACTTC CAGSYGGTYEQYF
few TRBJ2-1 TRBD2 TRBV12-3/TRBV12-4 TGTGCCAGCAGTCCTGCAAGGACTAGCAGGGCTGCCTACAATGAGCAGTTCTTC CASSPARTSRAAYNEQFF
few TRBJ2-5 - TRBV28 TGTGCCAGCAGTTCCCCTCGGGACGTACAAGAGACCCAGTACTTC CASSSPRDVQETQYF
many TRBJ1-1 TRBD1 TRBV3-1 TGTGCCAGTACGGGACAGAACCCTGAAGCTTTCTTT CASTGQNPEAFF
- TRBJ2-1 - TRBV30 TGTGCCTGGGGGGCAGGGGCGGTCCCGGGTGAGCAGTTCTTC CAWGAGAVPGEQFF
many TRBJ2-7 TRBD1 TRBV28 TGTGCCAGCACCTCCCAGGGGGTACTGCTTTTTGGCGAGCAGTACTTC CASTSQGVLLFGEQYF
few TRBJ2-5 - TRBV19 TGTGCCAGTAGTCAACGAGGTGGTTATGGGACCCAGTACTTC CASSQRGGYGTQYF
many TRBJ1-1 - TRBV7-9 TGTGCCAGCAGCTTATTTAGGGGGACTGAAGCTTTCTTT CASSLFRGTEAFF
many TRBJ1-5 - TRBV27 TGTGCCAGCAGTTTAAAAAGCAATCAGCCCCAGCATTTT CASSLKSNQPQHF
many TRBJ2-5 TRBD1 TRBV7-8 TGTGCCAGCAGTTACTCGGGGACAGGGGGTGAGACCCAGTACTTC CASSYSGTGGETQYF
many TRBJ2-7 - TRBV28 TGTGCCAGCAGTTTAAGGTCAGCGTACGAGCAGTACTTC CASSLRSAYEQYF
many TRBJ1-5 - TRBV7-9 TGTGCCAGCAGCGCCAACCCAGGGTCAAATCAGCCCCAGCATTTT CASSANPGSNQPQHF
- TRBJ2-7 - TRBV7-6 TGTGCCAGCAGCTTACGGGATGGCGGCTACGGGCAGTACTTC CASSLRDGGYGQYF
many TRBJ1-1 - TRBV28 TGTGCCAGCAGTTATCGGGGCCCGAACACTGAAGCTTTCTTT CASSYRGPNTEAFF
few TRBJ1-5 - TRBV6-2/TRBV6-3 TGTGCCAGCAGCCCCGGGTTGGTTAGCAATCAGCCCCAGCATTTT CASSPGLVSNQPQHF
many TRBJ2-2 - TRBV9 TGTGCCAGCAGCGAGACAGGGAACACCGGGGAGCTGTTTTTT CASSETGNTGELFF
many TRBJ2-2 - TRBV29-1 TGCAGCGTTGAAGTTCAAGAGGACAGAAACACCGGGGAGCTGTTTTTT CSVEVQEDRNTGELFF
- TRBJ2-7 - TRBV6-2/TRBV6-3 TGTGCCAGCAGTACCCTGGCCTACGAGCAGTACTTC CASSTLAYEQYF
many TRBJ1-5 TRBD1 TRBV27 TGTGCCAGCAGTTTAAGAGGGGGCGGTCAGCCCCAGCATTTT CASSLRGGGQPQHF
many TRBJ2-7 - TRBV5-6 TGTGCCAGCAGCTTGCGGTACTCCTACGAGCAGTACTTC CASSLRYSYEQYF